This TCR beta chain is drawn from a study of cytomegalovirus exposure and HLA in healthy donors. The assay was immunoSEQ multiplex PCR, and TCRdb's table has in-frame clones only and misses some. Of more than 250,000 clones listed, roughly 91% are singletons. The germline V gene encodes CDR1 SGHRS and CDR2 YFSETQ. Trimming took 0 bases from V and 2 from J, leaving 12 bases between them. The CDR3 contains 15 residues. Sequencing used PBMCs. The chain joins TRBV5-1 to TRBJ2-7; D is perhaps TRBD2 (6 bases). The receptor was isolated from a woman between 25 and 40 years old in good health and CMV-seronegative. The CDR3 spells CASSLGAGPTYEQYF. The CDR3, as DNA: TGCGCCAGCAGCTTGGGAGCGGGCCCTACCTACGAGCAGTACTTC.